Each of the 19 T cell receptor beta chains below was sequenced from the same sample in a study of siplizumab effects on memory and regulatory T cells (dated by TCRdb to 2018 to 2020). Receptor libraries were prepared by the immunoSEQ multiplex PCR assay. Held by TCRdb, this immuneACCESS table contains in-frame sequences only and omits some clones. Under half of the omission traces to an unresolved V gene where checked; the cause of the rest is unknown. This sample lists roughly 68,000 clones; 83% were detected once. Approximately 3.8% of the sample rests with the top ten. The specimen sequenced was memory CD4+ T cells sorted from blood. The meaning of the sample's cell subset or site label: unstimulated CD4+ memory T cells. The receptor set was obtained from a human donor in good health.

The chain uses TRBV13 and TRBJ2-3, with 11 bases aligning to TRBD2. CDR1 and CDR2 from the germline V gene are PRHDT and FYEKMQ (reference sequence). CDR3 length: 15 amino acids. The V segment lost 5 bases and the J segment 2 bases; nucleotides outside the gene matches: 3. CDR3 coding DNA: TGTGCCAGCAGCGTGGGACTAGCGGACACAGATACGCAGTATTTT. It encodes CASSVGLADTDTQYF.

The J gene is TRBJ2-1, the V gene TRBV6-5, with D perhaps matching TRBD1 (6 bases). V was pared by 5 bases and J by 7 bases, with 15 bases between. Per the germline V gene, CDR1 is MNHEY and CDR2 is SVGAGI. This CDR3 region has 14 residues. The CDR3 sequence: CASSLKGQMNEQFF. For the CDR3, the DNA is TGTGCCAGCAGTCTGAAAGGACAGATGAATGAGCAGTTCTTC.

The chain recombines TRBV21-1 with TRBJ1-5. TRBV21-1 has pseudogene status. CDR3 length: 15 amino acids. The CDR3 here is CASSLPPGVRQPQHF. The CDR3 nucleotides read TGTGCCAGCAGCCTACCACCGGGAGTTCGACAGCCCCAGCATTTT.

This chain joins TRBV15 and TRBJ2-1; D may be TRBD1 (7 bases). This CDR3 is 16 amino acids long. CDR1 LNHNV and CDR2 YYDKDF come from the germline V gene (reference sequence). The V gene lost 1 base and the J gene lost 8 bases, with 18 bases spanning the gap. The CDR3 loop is CATSRGTGRGTDEQFF. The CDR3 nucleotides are TGTGCCACCAGCAGAGGGACCGGACGGGGGACAGATGAGCAGTTCTTC.

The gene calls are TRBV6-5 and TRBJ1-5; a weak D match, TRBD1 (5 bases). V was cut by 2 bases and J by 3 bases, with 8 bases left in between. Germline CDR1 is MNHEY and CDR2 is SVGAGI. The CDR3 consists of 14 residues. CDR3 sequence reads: CASSYGGVNQPQHF. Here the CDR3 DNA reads TGTGCCAGCAGTTACGGGGGGGTCAATCAGCCCCAGCATTTT.

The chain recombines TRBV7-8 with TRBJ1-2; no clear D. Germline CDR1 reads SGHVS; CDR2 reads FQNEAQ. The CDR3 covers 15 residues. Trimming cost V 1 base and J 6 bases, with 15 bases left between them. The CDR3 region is CASSLEFGRSHGYTF. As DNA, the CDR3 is TGTGCCAGCAGCTTAGAATTTGGGAGATCCCATGGCTACACCTTC.

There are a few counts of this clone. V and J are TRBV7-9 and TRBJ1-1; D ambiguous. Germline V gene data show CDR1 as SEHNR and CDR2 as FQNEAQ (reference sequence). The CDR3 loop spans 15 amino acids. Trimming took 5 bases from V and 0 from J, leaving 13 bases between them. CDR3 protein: CASSPDGLLNTEAFF. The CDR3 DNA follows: TGTGCCAGCAGCCCGGACGGACTGTTGAACACTGAAGCTTTCTTT.

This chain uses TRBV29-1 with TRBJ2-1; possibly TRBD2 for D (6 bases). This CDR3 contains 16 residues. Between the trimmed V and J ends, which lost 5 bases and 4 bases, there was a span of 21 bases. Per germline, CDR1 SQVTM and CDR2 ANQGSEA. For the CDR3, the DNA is TGCAGCGTTCAGCCCAGGACTACCGATGGTTACAATGAGCAGTTCTTC. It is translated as CSVQPRTTDGYNEQFF.

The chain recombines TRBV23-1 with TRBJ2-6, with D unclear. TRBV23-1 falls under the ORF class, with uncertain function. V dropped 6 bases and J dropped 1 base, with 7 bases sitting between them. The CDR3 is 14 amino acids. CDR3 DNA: TGCGCCAGCAGACGCGAATCTGGGGCCAACGTCCTGACTTTC. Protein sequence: CASRRESGANVLTF.

This chain's CDR3 is CASTRDRREAFF. The CDR3 DNA follows: TGTGCCAGCACCCGGGATCGTCGAGAAGCTTTCTTT. The chain couples TRBV7-2 to TRBJ1-1; D gene ambiguous. Deletions cut 7 bases from V and 8 bases from J, with 14 bases between. Germline V lookup: CDR1 SGHTA, CDR2 FQGNSA. CDR3 length: 12 residues. The full variable domain, rest sourced from reference TRBV7-2 and TRBJ1-1, is GAGVSQSPSNKVTEKGKDVELRCDPISGHTALYWYRQSLGQGLEFLIYFQGNSAPDKSGLPSDRFSAERTGGSVSTLTIQRTQQEDSAVYLCASTRDRREAFFGQGTRLTVV.

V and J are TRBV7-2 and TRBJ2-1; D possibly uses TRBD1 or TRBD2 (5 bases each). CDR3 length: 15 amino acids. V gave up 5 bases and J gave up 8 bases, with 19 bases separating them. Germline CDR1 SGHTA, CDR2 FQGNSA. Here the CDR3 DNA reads TGTGCCAGCAGCCCACGAAGCGGACCCAGGGATGAGCAGTTCTTC. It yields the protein CASSPRSGPRDEQFF.

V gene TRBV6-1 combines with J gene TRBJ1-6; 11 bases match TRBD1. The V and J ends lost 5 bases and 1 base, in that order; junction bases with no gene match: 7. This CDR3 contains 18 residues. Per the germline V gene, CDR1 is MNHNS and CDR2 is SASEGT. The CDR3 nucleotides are TGTGCCAGCAGTCAAGGACAGGGGGCTTCGTCCTATAATTCACCCCTCCACTTT. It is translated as CASSQGQGASSYNSPLHF.

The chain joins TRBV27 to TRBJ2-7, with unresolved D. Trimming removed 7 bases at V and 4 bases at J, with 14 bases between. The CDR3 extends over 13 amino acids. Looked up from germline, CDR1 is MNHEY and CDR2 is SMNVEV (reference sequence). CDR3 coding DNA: TGTGCCAGCACAAAGGGCCTCGGGTACGAGCAGTACTTC. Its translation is CASTKGLGYEQYF.

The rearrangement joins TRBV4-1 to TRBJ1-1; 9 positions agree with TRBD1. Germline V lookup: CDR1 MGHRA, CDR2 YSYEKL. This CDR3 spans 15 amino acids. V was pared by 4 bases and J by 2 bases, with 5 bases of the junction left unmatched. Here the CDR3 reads CASSRAGQGNTEAFF. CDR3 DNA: TGCGCCAGCAGCCGGGCGGGACAGGGAAACACTGAAGCTTTCTTT.

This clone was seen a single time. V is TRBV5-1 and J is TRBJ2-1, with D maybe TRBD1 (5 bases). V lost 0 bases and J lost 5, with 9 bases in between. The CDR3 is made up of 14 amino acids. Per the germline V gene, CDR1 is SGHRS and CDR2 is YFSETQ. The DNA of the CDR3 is TGCGCCAGCAGCTTGGAGGTCAGGGACAATGAGCAGTTCTTC. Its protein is CASSLEVRDNEQFF.

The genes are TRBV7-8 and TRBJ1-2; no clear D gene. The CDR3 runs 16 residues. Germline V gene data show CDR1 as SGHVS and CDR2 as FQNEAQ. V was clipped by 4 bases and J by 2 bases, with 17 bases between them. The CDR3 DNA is TGTGCCAGCAGCTCCCAAACTGACCCCTTAAACTATGGCTACACCTTC. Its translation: CASSSQTDPLNYGYTF.

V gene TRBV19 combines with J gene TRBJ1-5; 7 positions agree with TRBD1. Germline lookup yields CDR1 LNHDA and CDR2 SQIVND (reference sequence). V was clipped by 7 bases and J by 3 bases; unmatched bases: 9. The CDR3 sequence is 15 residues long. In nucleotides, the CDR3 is TGTGCCAGTAACACGAGGGACAGCCACAATCAGCCCCAGCATTTT. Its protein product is CASNTRDSHNQPQHF.

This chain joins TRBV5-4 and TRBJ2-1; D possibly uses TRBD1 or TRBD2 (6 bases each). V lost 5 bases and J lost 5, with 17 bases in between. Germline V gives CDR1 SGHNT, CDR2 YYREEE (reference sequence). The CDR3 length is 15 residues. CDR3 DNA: TGTGCCAGCAGGGGGGGCGGGACATCAAACAATGAGCAGTTCTTC. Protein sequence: CASRGGGTSNNEQFF.

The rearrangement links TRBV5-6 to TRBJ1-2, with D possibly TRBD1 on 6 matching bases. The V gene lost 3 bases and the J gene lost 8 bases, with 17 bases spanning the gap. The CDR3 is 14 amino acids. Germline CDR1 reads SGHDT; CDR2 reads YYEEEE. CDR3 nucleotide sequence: TGTGCCAGCAGCTGGCAAGGAACAGGGTCGGGCTACACCTTC. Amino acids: CASSWQGTGSGYTF.